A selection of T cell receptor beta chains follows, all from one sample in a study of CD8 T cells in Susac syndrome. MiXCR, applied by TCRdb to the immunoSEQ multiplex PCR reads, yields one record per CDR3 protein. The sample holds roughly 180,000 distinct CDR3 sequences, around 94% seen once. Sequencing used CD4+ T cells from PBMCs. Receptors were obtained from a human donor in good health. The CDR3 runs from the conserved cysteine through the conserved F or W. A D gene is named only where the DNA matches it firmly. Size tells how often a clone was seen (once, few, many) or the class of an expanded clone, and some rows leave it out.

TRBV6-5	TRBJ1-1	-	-	CASSYTLGSGAEAFF	TGTGCCAGCAGTTACACTCTGGGATCGGGGGCTGAAGCTTTCTTT
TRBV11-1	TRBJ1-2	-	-	CASSFQGSYGYTF	TGTGCCAGCAGCTTCCAGGGTTCCTATGGCTACACCTTC
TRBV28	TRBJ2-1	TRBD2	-	CASIAGGGLEQFF	TGTGCCAGCATAGCTGGCGGGGGGCTTGAGCAGTTCTTC
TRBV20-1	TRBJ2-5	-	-	CSARETAQETQYF	TGCAGTGCTAGAGAGACAGCCCAAGAGACCCAGTACTTC
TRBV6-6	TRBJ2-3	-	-	CATQRVRGTDTQYF	TGTGCCACCCAAAGGGTGCGGGGCACAGATACGCAGTATTTT
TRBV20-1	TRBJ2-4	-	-	CSAATGAGAKNIQYF	TGCAGTGCTGCCACGGGGGCGGGAGCCAAAAACATTCAGTACTTC
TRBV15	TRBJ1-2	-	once	CATSRDHSANYGYTF	TGTGCCACCAGCAGAGATCACAGTGCTAACTATGGCTACACCTTC
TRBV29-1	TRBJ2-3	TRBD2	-	CSAVAGGPTDTQYF	TGCAGCGCCGTAGCGGGGGGGCCGACAGATACGCAGTATTTT
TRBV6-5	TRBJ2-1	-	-	CASEGQHREQFF	TGTGCCTCTGAAGGGCAACATCGTGAGCAGTTCTTC
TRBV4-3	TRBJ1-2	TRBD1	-	CASSQDPGQGVSGYTF	TGCGCCAGCAGCCAAGACCCCGGACAGGGAGTTAGTGGCTACACCTTC
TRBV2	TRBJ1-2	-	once	CASSEGQVYGYTF	TGTGCCAGCAGTGAAGGACAGGTCTATGGCTACACCTTC
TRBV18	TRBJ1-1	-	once	CASSPLSGTEAFF	TGTGCCAGCTCACCCCTTTCCGGCACTGAAGCTTTCTTT
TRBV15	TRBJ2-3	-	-	CATSSGLGRGVDTQYF	TGTGCCACCAGCAGCGGCCTCGGCCGAGGGGTTGATACGCAGTATTTT
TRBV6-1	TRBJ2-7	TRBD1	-	CASPPRQGPGYEQYF	TGTGCCAGCCCCCCCCGACAGGGACCGGGCTACGAGCAGTACTTC
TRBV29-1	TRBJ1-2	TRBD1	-	CSVAGDSVRETF	TGCAGCGTTGCTGGGGACAGCGTAAGGGAGACCTTC
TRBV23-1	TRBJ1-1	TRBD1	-	CASSPTDRGTEAFF	TGCGCCAGCAGTCCTACGGACAGGGGCACTGAAGCTTTCTTT
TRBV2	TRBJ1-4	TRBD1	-	CASSVIDREGLFF	TGTGCCAGCAGTGTTATCGACAGGGAAGGACTGTTTTTT
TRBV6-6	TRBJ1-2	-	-	CASGAYGYTF	TGTGCCAGCGGCGCCTATGGCTACACCTTC
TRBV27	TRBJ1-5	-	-	CASSFLGADQPQHF	TGTGCCAGCAGTTTCTTGGGGGCGGATCAGCCCCAGCATTTT
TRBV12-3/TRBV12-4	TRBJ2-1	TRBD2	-	CASPGGGLGSYNEQFF	TGTGCCAGCCCCGGGGGAGGGTTGGGGTCCTACAATGAGCAGTTCTTC
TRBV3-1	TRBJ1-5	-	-	CASSQDLSGNQPQHF	TGTGCCAGCAGCCAAGATCTTTCTGGCAATCAGCCCCAGCATTTT
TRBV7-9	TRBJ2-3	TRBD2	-	CASLRGVSTDTQYF	TGTGCCAGCCTGCGGGGGGTTTCCACAGATACGCAGTATTTT
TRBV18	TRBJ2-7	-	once	CASSQLGDGYEQYF	TGTGCCAGCTCACAACTGGGGGACGGGTACGAGCAGTACTTC
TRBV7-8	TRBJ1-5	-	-	CASSLATADQPQHF	TGTGCCAGCAGCTTAGCGACTGCTGATCAGCCCCAGCATTTT
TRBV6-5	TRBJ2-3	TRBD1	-	CASSRTRQGADTQYF	TGTGCCAGCAGTCGAACCAGACAGGGGGCAGATACGCAGTATTTT
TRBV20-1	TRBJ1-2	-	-	CSARVFQNYGYTF	TGCAGTGCTAGGGTCTTCCAGAACTATGGCTACACCTTC
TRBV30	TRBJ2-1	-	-	CAWSARLLSYNEQFF	TGTGCCTGGAGTGCCCGGCTCCTTTCCTACAATGAGCAGTTCTTC
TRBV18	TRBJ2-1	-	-	CASSPGRVGNEQFF	TGTGCCAGCTCACCAGGGCGAGTGGGCAATGAGCAGTTCTTC
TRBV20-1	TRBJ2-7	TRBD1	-	CSARDRGGEQYF	TGCAGTGCCCGGGACAGGGGTGGCGAGCAGTACTTC
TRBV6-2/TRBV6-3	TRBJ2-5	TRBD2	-	CASSGLATETQYF	TGTGCCAGCAGCGGACTAGCGACGGAGACCCAGTACTTC
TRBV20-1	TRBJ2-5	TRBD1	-	CSATSLGQGGETQYF	TGCAGTGCTACAAGCTTAGGACAGGGGGGGGAGACCCAGTACTTC
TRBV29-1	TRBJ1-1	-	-	CSVGGSRNPNTEAFF	TGCAGCGTTGGTGGAAGCCGGAACCCGAACACTGAAGCTTTCTTT
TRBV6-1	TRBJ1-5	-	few	CASSRGDQPQHF	TGTGCCAGCAGTCGGGGGGATCAGCCCCAGCATTTT
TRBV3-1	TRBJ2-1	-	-	CASSQVAYYNEQFF	TGTGCCAGCAGCCAAGTGGCTTACTACAATGAGCAGTTCTTC
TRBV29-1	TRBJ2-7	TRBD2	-	CSVEASGVYEQYF	TGCAGCGTTGAGGCTAGCGGGGTATACGAGCAGTACTTC
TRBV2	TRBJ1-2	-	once	CASSEQPDNYGYTF	TGTGCCAGCAGTGAACAGCCAGATAACTATGGCTACACCTTC
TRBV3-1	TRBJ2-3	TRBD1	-	CASSPGQGRSDTQYF	TGTGCCAGCAGCCCGGGACAGGGGAGGTCAGATACGCAGTATTTT
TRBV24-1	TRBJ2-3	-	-	CATSDLTGITDTQYF	TGTGCCACCAGTGATTTGACAGGAATCACAGATACGCAGTATTTT
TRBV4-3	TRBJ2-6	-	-	CASSTGFSGANVLTF	TGCGCCAGCAGCACAGGGTTCTCTGGGGCCAACGTCCTGACTTTC
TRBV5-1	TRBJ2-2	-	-	CASSLRQKNTGELFF	TGCGCCAGCAGCTTGAGACAGAAGAACACCGGGGAGCTGTTTTTT
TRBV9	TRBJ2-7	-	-	CASSAGSSYEQYF	TGTGCCAGCAGCGCCGGGAGCTCCTACGAGCAGTACTTC
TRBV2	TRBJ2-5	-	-	CASSDGAGKTQYF	TGTGCCAGCAGTGATGGGGCAGGGAAGACCCAGTACTTC
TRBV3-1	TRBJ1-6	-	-	CASSQGELVDSNSPLHF	TGTGCCAGCAGCCAAGGGGAGCTAGTGGACAGCAATTCACCCCTCCACTTT
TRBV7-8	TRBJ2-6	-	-	CASSSAARGANVLTF	TGTGCCAGCAGCTCAGCCGCTAGAGGGGCCAACGTCCTGACTTTC
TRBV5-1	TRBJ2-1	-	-	CASSLEGSSEQFF	TGCGCCAGCAGCTTGGAAGGAAGCAGTGAGCAGTTCTTC
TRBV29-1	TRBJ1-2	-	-	CSVSNPSNYGYTF	TGCAGCGTTTCGAATCCTTCTAACTATGGCTACACCTTC
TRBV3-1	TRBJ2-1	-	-	CASSLWRDNEQFF	TGTGCCAGCAGCCTCTGGCGGGACAATGAGCAGTTCTTC
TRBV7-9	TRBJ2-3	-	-	CASSDLRDSTDTQYF	TGTGCCAGCAGCGATCTCCGGGACAGCACAGATACGCAGTATTTT
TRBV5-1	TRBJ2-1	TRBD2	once	CASSGGPAGGAYNEQFF	TGCGCCAGCAGCGGCGGCCCAGCGGGGGGGGCCTACAATGAGCAGTTCTTC
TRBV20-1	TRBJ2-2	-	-	CSARVRRGLGELFF	TGCAGTGCTAGAGTGCGGCGGGGCCTGGGGGAGCTGTTTTTT
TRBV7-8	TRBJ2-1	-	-	CASSLVGGRYNEQFF	TGTGCCAGCAGCTTAGTCGGCGGACGGTACAATGAGCAGTTCTTC
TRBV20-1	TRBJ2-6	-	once	CSATGVLSPRAGANVLTF	TGCAGTGCTACCGGAGTCCTTTCCCCACGTGCTGGGGCCAACGTCCTGACTTTC
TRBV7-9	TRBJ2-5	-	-	CASSGQIRAGTQYF	TGTGCCAGCAGCGGCCAGATCAGGGCAGGGACCCAGTACTTC
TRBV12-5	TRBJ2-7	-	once	CASGPKHTGEQYF	TGTGCTAGTGGACCCAAACACACCGGGGAGCAGTACTTC
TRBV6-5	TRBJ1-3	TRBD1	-	CASSDRAGNTIYF	TGTGCCAGCAGTGACAGGGCTGGAAACACCATATATTTT
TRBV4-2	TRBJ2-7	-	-	CASSQEIRTVSSYEQYF	TGTGCCAGCAGCCAAGAGATCCGGACAGTATCCTCCTACGAGCAGTACTTC
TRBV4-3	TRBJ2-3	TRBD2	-	CASSQESSSGGITDTQYF	TGCGCCAGCAGCCAAGAGTCATCTAGCGGGGGGATCACAGATACGCAGTATTTT
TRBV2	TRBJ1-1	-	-	CASTVGGTEAFF	TGTGCCAGCACCGTGGGAGGCACTGAAGCTTTCTTT